The 20 T cell receptor beta chains given below trace back to one sample, sequenced in a study of blood T cells in healthy people across ages. A sample-barcoded 5' primer and a J-beta primer mix were used in a second PCR of roughly 7 to 11 cycles. TCRdb used MiXCR to reprocess the 5' RACE reads, holding one entry per CDR3 protein. The sample includes around 800,000 distinct CDR3 sequences, about a quarter seen only once; the top ten take over 2.5%. These data were also reused for a study on T cells of mothers and their children.

Sequences were obtained from blood. Receptors originate from a boy younger than 18 in good health.

Only a few counts were recorded for this clonotype. The chain uses TRBV12-5 and TRBJ2-2; D is possibly TRBD1 (5 bases). The CDR3 is made up of 14 amino acids. Germline CDR1 is LGHNT and CDR2 is FRNRAP. V was cut by 3 bases and J by 1 base, with 6 bases left in between. The CDR3 nucleotides are TGTGCTAGTGGTTTCAGGGTGAACACCGGGGAGCTGTTTTTT. It encodes CASGFRVNTGELFF.

This clonotype has only a few counts. In nucleotides, the CDR3 is TGCGCCAGCAGCTTACGCCGGGGGCCTCCCACAGATACGCAGTATTTT. Protein product: CASSLRRGPPTDTQYF. The rearrangement uses TRBV5-1 and TRBJ2-3; the D gene could be TRBD1 or TRBD2 (6 bases each). This CDR3 comprises 16 residues. Trimming removed 2 bases from V and 2 bases from J, with 15 bases in between. Looked up from germline, CDR1 is SGHRS and CDR2 is YFSETQ.

The rearrangement uses TRBV7-2 and TRBJ2-5; D is uncertain. Matching the DNA end better, TRBJ2-1 makes the J call doubtful. The CDR3 extends over 15 amino acids. Germline lookup yields CDR1 SGHTA and CDR2 FQGNSA. The chain's CDR3 is CASSLAPTGVYEQFF. CDR3 bases: TGTGCCAGCAGCTTAGCGCCGACGGGTGTGTATGAGCAGTTCTTC.

The chain uses TRBV9 and TRBJ1-5; 7 bases fit TRBD1. Germline V gives CDR1 SGDLS, CDR2 YYNGEE. This CDR3 region has 15 residues. J was trimmed by 3 bases and V by 2 bases; bases with no gene match: 5. CDR3 in amino acids: CASSVGGQANQPQHF. CDR3 nucleotide sequence: TGTGCCAGCAGCGTGGGAGGACAGGCCAATCAGCCCCAGCATTTT. The complete variable domain, with remaining parts taken from reference TRBV9 and TRBJ1-5, reads DSGVTQTPKHLITATGQRVTLRCSPRSGDLSVYWYQQSLDQGLQFLIQYYNGEERAKGNILERFSAQQFPDLHSELNLSSLELGDSALYFCASSVGGQANQPQHFGDGTRLSIL.

This clonotype showed up just a few times. The chain couples TRBV20-1 to TRBJ2-3, with a possible D match to TRBD1 (5 bases). CDR1 and CDR2 from the germline V gene are DFQATT and SNEGSKA (reference sequence). The CDR3 loop spans 14 amino acids. With 6 bases removed from V and 0 bases from J, the gap between germline ends came to 13 bases. The CDR3 nucleotides are TGCAGTGCCAGGACATTAGCTAGCACAGATACGCAGTATTTT. Translating gives CSARTLASTDTQYF.

The genes are TRBV24-1 and TRBJ2-3, with a tentative D call TRBD1 (6 bases). Germline CDR1 KGHDR, CDR2 SFDVKD. V shed 2 bases and J shed 2 bases, with 10 bases lying between them. The CDR3 contains 15 residues. The CDR3 reads CATSDSGQSTDTQYF. CDR3 in DNA: TGTGCCACCAGTGATTCCGGACAGTCCACAGATACGCAGTATTTT.

The chain is built from TRBV29-1 and TRBJ2-3, with 10 bases that match TRBD2. CDR1 and CDR2 from the germline V gene are SQVTM and ANQGSEA. This CDR3 region has 14 residues. The ends lost 5 bases at V and 4 bases at J; junction bases unmatched: 6. CDR3 bases: TGCAGCGTTACCCTAGCGGGGGCCTCAGATACGCAGTATTTT. This sequence encodes CSVTLAGASDTQYF.

This clonotype occurred a few times. V gene TRBV28 combines with J gene TRBJ1-5; perhaps TRBD1 as D (6 bases). The CDR3 consists of 13 residues. Germline CDR1 is MDHEN and CDR2 is SYDVKM. V lost 8 bases and J 4 bases, leaving 12 bases between the germline ends. The CDR3 coding sequence is TGTGCCAGCGGGGTCGACAGGAATCAGCCCCAGCATTTT. Its translation is CASGVDRNQPQHF.

The rearrangement uses TRBV27 and TRBJ1-2; D unresolved. Germline V gene data show CDR1 as MNHEY and CDR2 as SMNVEV (reference sequence). The CDR3 is made up of 16 amino acids. Trimming pared 5 bases from V and 1 base from J, leaving 17 bases between. DNA of the CDR3: TGTGCCAGCAGTCCGCGGTACCCCATTGATAACTATGGCTACACCTTC. Translated, it gives CASSPRYPIDNYGYTF.

This rearrangement joins TRBV28 to TRBJ1-1; no firm D call. Per the germline V gene, CDR1 is MDHEN and CDR2 is SYDVKM. The CDR3 spans 14 residues. V shed 2 bases and J shed 4 bases, with 11 bases lying between them. Here the CDR3 DNA reads TGTGCCAGCAGTTTAGGGCGCGCGGTCACTGAAGCTTTCTTT. Protein: CASSLGRAVTEAFF.

This clonotype was seen repeatedly, ten times or more. The rearrangement uses TRBV7-3 and TRBJ2-1; 7 positions agree with TRBD1. The CDR3 has 16 amino acids. The trim removed 2 bases at V and 2 bases at J, leaving 6 bases unmatched. Germline CDR1 SGHTA, CDR2 FQGTGA. The CDR3 is CASSLQGQRTYNEQFF. In nucleotides, the CDR3 is TGTGCCAGCAGCTTACAGGGACAGCGAACCTACAATGAGCAGTTCTTC.

This clonotype has more than one count but fewer than ten. This sequence joins TRBV9 and TRBJ2-7; D perhaps matches TRBD1 (6 bases). The CDR3 extends over 15 amino acids. Trimming stripped 0 bases from V and 5 bases from J, with 15 bases between. CDR1 and CDR2 (germline): SGDLS, YYNGEE. DNA of the CDR3: TGTGCCAGCAGCGTAGACACAGGGTGGGCCAACGAGCAGTACTTC. It specifies CASSVDTGWANEQYF.

This chain links TRBV6-6 with TRBJ1-6, with D possibly being TRBD1 (6 bases). V dropped 6 bases and J dropped 14 bases, with 26 bases sitting between them. Germline CDR1 is MNHNY and CDR2 is SVGAGI (reference sequence). This CDR3 is built from 16 residues. For the CDR3, the DNA is TGTGCCAGCAGCTACGGGACGGTTGCAGGGACAACGACCCTCCACTTT. Translated, it gives CASSYGTVAGTTTLHF.

This clonotype was seen ten or more times. The chain combines TRBV5-6 with TRBJ2-1; TRBD1 matches 9 bases. The end of the DNA is better explained by TRBJ2-7, so the J call may be wrong. Per germline, CDR1 SGHDT and CDR2 YYEEEE. CDR3 length equals 15 residues. Written as DNA, the CDR3 is TGTGCCAGCAGCCCGACCGGGACAGGGACGGACGAGCAGTACTTC. Its translation: CASSPTGTGTDEQYF.

There are a few counts of this clonotype. The chain combines TRBV18 with TRBJ2-5, with unresolved D. The CDR3 spans 14 residues. V lost 2 bases and J lost 2, with 9 bases in between. Germline-derived CDR1 and CDR2 are KGHSH and LQKENI. CDR3: CASSPLSLQETQYF. In nucleotides, the CDR3 is TGTGCCAGCTCACCATTATCCCTTCAAGAGACCCAGTACTTC.

The V and J genes are TRBV12-3 or TRBV12-4 and TRBJ1-1; D gene ambiguous. Trimming took 7 bases from V and 2 from J, leaving 11 bases between them. CDR3 length equals 13 residues. The CDR3 sequence: CASKPAINTEAFF. DNA of the CDR3: TGTGCCAGCAAACCAGCGATCAACACTGAAGCTTTCTTT.

The chain combines TRBV2 with TRBJ1-4; 7 bases match TRBD1. J was trimmed by 8 bases and V by 8 bases; bases with no gene match: 5. The germline V gene encodes CDR1 SNHLY and CDR2 FYNNEI. The CDR3 spans 12 residues. The CDR3 reads CASDTGAEKLFF. The CDR3 DNA is TGTGCCAGCGATACAGGGGCGGAAAAACTGTTTTTT.

The chain couples TRBV4-1 to TRBJ2-1; 9 bases fit TRBD2. This CDR3 spans 16 amino acids. The ends lost 0 bases at V and 10 bases at J; junction bases unmatched: 10. Germline CDR1 reads MGHRA; CDR2 reads YSYEKL. CDR3 in amino acids: CASSQDLKAGGIEQFF. The CDR3, as DNA: TGCGCCAGCAGCCAAGATCTGAAAGCGGGGGGAATAGAGCAGTTCTTC.

This clonotype was detected a few times. The chain combines TRBV14 with TRBJ2-7; 7 bases are a match to TRBD2. The junction had 7 bases not matched to a gene; V was cut back by 4 bases and J by 1 base. The CDR3 has 15 amino acids. CDR1 is SGHDN, CDR2 FVKESK, per germline. CDR3: CASSPWASGSYEQYF. CDR3 nucleotide sequence: TGTGCCAGCAGCCCATGGGCTAGCGGTTCCTACGAGCAGTACTTC.

Only one count was recorded for this clonotype. V and J are TRBV2 and TRBJ1-4, with a possible D match to TRBD1 (5 bases). The ends were cut back, 2 bases at V and 3 bases at J, with 13 bases in the middle. CDR1 is SNHLY and CDR2 is FYNNEI in the germline V gene. The CDR3 has 16 amino acids. The CDR3 is CASSEILGASNEKLFF. In nucleotides, the CDR3 is TGTGCCAGCAGTGAAATCCTAGGGGCCTCTAATGAAAAACTGTTTTTT.